This T cell receptor beta chain emerged from a study of memory CD4+ T cells and cytomegalovirus serostatus. Study-wide context: Of the healthy Belgian adults, 9 or 10 were CMV seropositive and 20 to 30 seronegative.

Using immunoSEQ multiplex PCR, the repertoire was profiled, and TCRdb retains in-frame clones only, with some absent. The sample includes 84,000 or so clones, approximately 84% seen only once; the top ten take around 0.77%. Single viable CD3+CD4+CD8-CD45RO+ cells were sorted as the memory CD4+ T cells. CMV serostatus came from serum IgG against pp150, pp28, p38, p52. The CDR3 is made up of 14 amino acids. Per germline, CDR1 SGHNT and CDR2 YENEEA. V lost 0 bases and J 5 bases, leaving 11 bases between the germline ends. The material sequenced was memory CD4+ T cells from blood. The TCR was taken from an adult in good health and CMV-seronegative. J is TRBJ2-7 and V is TRBV11-3, with D perhaps matching TRBD1 (5 bases). CDR3 DNA sequence: TGTGCCAGCAGCTTAGACTCCAGGGTTGACGAGCAGTACTTC. Residues: CASSLDSRVDEQYF.